This record concerns one T cell receptor beta chain sequence. Time point indicated: patch test 3, about 24 weeks after DPC sensitization. Treatment described: therapeutic diphenylcyclopropenone sensitization with weekly scalp DPC. These data originate in a study of human T cells and chemical hapten exposure. A single record per CDR3 protein comes from TCRdb applying MiXCR to the RACE reads. The sample holds more than 150,000 distinct CDR3 sequences, roughly a quarter seen once. The ends were cut back, 0 bases at V and 13 bases at J, with 13 bases in the middle. CDR3 length: 13 residues. Per the germline V gene, CDR1 is SGHVS and CDR2 is FNYEAQ.

The chain couples TRBV7-6 to TRBJ2-1, with D perhaps given as TRBD1 or TRBD2 (5 bases each). This TCR was recovered from a woman aged 40 to 50 with alopecia areata. Some clones in this sample may be carry-over from other donors' samples. The sequencing here drew on whole blood, taken in connection with sensitization to the hapten diphenylcyclopropenone (DPC). The CDR3 nucleotides are TGTGCCAGCAGCTTAGCGCTGGGGACGGAACAGTTCTTC. It yields the protein CASSLALGTEQFF.